This T cell receptor (beta chain) originates from a study of blood T cell repertoires in COVID-19 (dated by TCRdb to between 2020 and 2021). Background on the whole study: Samples from collaborators originated in the United States, Italy and Spain and spanned both the acute and convalescent phases of COVID-19. A de-identified subject ID, COVID-19 status, age in years and sex were almost always included in the sample metadata. Subjects who had been exposed to COVID-19, were actively infected with it, or had recovered from it provided the deeply sampled blood TCRbeta repertoires that made up the dataset. The samples were drawn from the first 160 participants of the ongoing ImmuneRACE study and from 1,254 subjects provided by 6 global collaborators. A freely available public database, intended as a resource for researchers studying the immune response to SARS-CoV-2, is where the repertoires were released. HLA class I and class II types, where available, came from metadata supplied by the sample provider rather than from assay-based typing. The material from the prospective study consisted of cDNA or gDNA derived from T cells, B-cell-depleted T cells, or PBMCs.

As concerns this clone: No cognate antigen has been identified for it. It has no much larger one-base neighbor in the sample; base qualities were not kept.

TCRbeta CDR3 regions were amplified from genomic DNA by means of the immunoSEQ Assay, a bias-controlled multiplex PCR. On the study's bioinformatics: The number of nucleated cells in each sample was estimated by amplification of reference gene primers within the assay. Sequence reads were collapsed and filtered to measure the absolute abundance of every unique TCRbeta CDR3 rearrangement. For each sample, productive Simpson clonality was calculated as the square root of Simpson's diversity index across productive rearrangements. TCRdb retrieved this table from immuneACCESS and kept in-frame rearrangements only. Not all clones are present; in checked studies, unresolved V genes account for under half, and no reason is known for the remainder. V, J and clone size are taken as reported in that table, and D and trimming were inferred from the DNA itself. The sample data list 170,000 or so clones, and more than 85% of these were observed just once. The top ten hold 0.5% to 0.65% of the sample.

Whole blood was collected in K2EDTA tubes by collaborating institutions according to the institutions' own protocols. Collaborator samples were shipped for TCRbeta analysis as frozen whole blood, isolated PBMCs, or DNA extracted from either sample type. What the work shows at the level of the full study, not this receptor alone: Clinical and demographic metadata were provided uncurated, with the amount varying by source and participant.

V lost 5 bases and J lost 2 bases; the stretch between them is 13 bases long. CDR1 and CDR2 (SGHTA, FQGTGA) derive from the germline V gene. Inclusive of the bounding cysteine and phenylalanine, the CDR3 is 15 residues long. Here the CDR3 DNA is all that survives: 45 bases in frame from base 1. Source material: peripheral blood. The chain employs TRBV7-3 and TRBJ2-1; TRBD1 might be the D gene, on 6 matching bases. This clonotype was obtained from a man over 45 with acute or convalescent COVID-19. The DNA sequence is as follows: TGTGCCAGCAGCACAGAGGCAGGGGCCTACAATGAGCAGTTCTTC. Its translation reads: CASSTEAGAYNEQFF.